Presented here are 13 T cell receptor beta chains from one specimen sequenced in a study of T cell responses to AZD1222 COVID-19 vaccine (dated by TCRdb to about 2021). The sample's time point, from its label and the paper: baseline before first vaccination. Library preparation used the immunoSEQ multiplex PCR assay. As stored in TCRdb, this immuneACCESS dataset retains in-frame rearrangements with V and J assigned. A fraction of the clones does not appear; measured against another copy, unresolved V genes explain less than half of the discrepancy, and the remainder lacks a known reason. Counted in this sample were about 140,000 clones; 75% to 90% of them appeared once. More than 1.5% of the sample is held by the ten biggest clonotypes. The specimen was peripheral blood, collected on day 0 of AZD1222 vaccination. These receptors all come from an adult in good health.

The rearrangement joins TRBV6-2 or TRBV6-3 to TRBJ2-3; possibly TRBD2 for D (5 bases). Germline V gene data show CDR1 as MNHEY and CDR2 as SVGEGT. The V and J ends lost 6 bases and 6 bases respectively, with 10 bases between them. The CDR3 has 12 amino acids. CDR3 sequence reads: CASSRTSDTQYF. As DNA, the CDR3 is TGTGCCAGCAGCAGGACTTCGGATACGCAGTATTTT.

This chain connects TRBV6-5 to TRBJ2-3; 8 bases agree with TRBD1. CDR1 and CDR2 from the germline V gene are MNHEY and SVGAGI. Trimming took 6 bases from V and 6 from J; bases not matched to a gene: 11. This CDR3 is 15 amino acids long. CDR3 sequence: CASSDWTGTQDTQYF. CDR3 nucleotide sequence: TGTGCCAGCAGCGACTGGACAGGGACCCAGGATACGCAGTATTTT.

This chain links TRBV7-3 with TRBJ1-1, with D perhaps TRBD1 (6 bases). The germline V and J ends were trimmed by 5 bases and 1 base, with 8 bases remaining between them. CDR1 is SGHTA and CDR2 is FQGTGA in the germline V gene. This CDR3 is 13 amino acids long. The CDR3 bases are TGTGCCAGCAGCCGGGGGGCGAACACTGAAGCTTTCTTT. Amino acid sequence: CASSRGANTEAFF.

The chain carries TRBV7-2 and TRBJ2-7; D is unclear. CDR3 length: 14 amino acids. CDR1 and CDR2 from the germline V gene are SGHTA and FQGNSA. The ends were cut back, 0 bases at V and 0 bases at J, with 6 bases in the middle. The CDR3 DNA reads as TGTGCCAGCAGCTTAGCATCAGGCTCCTACGAGCAGTACTTC. Its translation is CASSLASGSYEQYF.

The chain is built from TRBV6-5 and TRBJ1-1; a possible D gene is TRBD1 (5 bases). The CDR3 sequence is 15 residues long. CDR1 and CDR2 (germline): MNHEY, SVGAGI. With 6 bases removed from V and 1 base from J, the gap between germline ends came to 15 bases. CDR3 nucleotides: TGTGCCAGCAGCTACCGGGCAGGGAGGAACACTGAAGCTTTCTTT. The encoded protein is CASSYRAGRNTEAFF.

The chain employs TRBV6-1 and TRBJ2-7; no reliable D call. This CDR3 has 14 amino acids. Trimming stripped 1 base from V and 0 bases from J, with 7 bases between. CDR1 is MNHNS, CDR2 SASEGT, per germline. This CDR3 is CASSEVGTSYEQYF. The CDR3 nucleotides read TGTGCCAGCAGTGAAGTTGGCACCTCCTACGAGCAGTACTTC.

This clone was detected only once. This chain links TRBV19 with TRBJ2-5; D remains unclear. The CDR3 totals 14 residues. CDR1 is LNHDA, CDR2 SQIVND, per germline (reference sequence). Trimming shortened V by 1 base and J by 4 bases, and 10 bases separated the two germline ends. The CDR3 DNA sequence: TGTGCCAGTAGTATAGGTGTAGGTATAGAGACCCAGTACTTC. It specifies CASSIGVGIETQYF.

V gene TRBV21-1 combines with J gene TRBJ1-5. TRBV21-1 counts as a pseudogene. The CDR3 contains 17 residues. The chain's CDR3 is CASSNSSEAGGGQPQHF. DNA of the CDR3: TGTGCCAGCAGCAACAGCTCAGAGGCGGGCGGCGGTCAGCCCCAGCATTTT.

The gene calls are TRBV6-6 and TRBJ2-7; TRBD2 matches 8 bases. Germline CDR1 reads MNHNY; CDR2 reads SVGAGI (reference sequence). This CDR3 is 15 amino acids long. The trim removed 6 bases at V and 3 bases at J, leaving 10 bases unmatched. The CDR3 DNA sequence: TGTGCCAGCAGCGATCCGGGACTAGGGATCTACGAGCAGTACTTC. It specifies CASSDPGLGIYEQYF.

V is TRBV28 and J is TRBJ2-7; D gene uncertain. V was shortened by 6 bases and J by 3 bases, with 6 bases between the two germline ends. The CDR3 loop spans 11 amino acids. Germline V gives CDR1 MDHEN, CDR2 SYDVKM. The CDR3 DNA reads TGTGCCAGCAGAGCTCTCTACGAGCAGTACTTC. This translates into CASRALYEQYF. Drawing the rest from reference TRBV28 and TRBJ2-7, the complete variable domain is DVKVTQSSRYLVKRTGEKVFLECVQDMDHENMFWYRQDPGLGLRLIYFSYDVKMKEKGDIPEGYSVSREKKERFSLILESASTNQTSMYLCASRALYEQYFGPGTRLTVT.

CDR3 sequence: CASSPESSYEQYF. The DNA for the CDR3 is TGTGCCAGCAGCCCAGAAAGCTCCTACGAGCAGTACTTC. The rearrangement links TRBV2 to TRBJ2-7, with D hard to call. Trimming removed 6 bases from V and 0 bases from J, with 9 bases in between. This CDR3 has 13 amino acids. The germline gives CDR1 SNHLY, CDR2 FYNNEI.

This clone was seen just once. The chain is built from TRBV11-2 and TRBJ2-7; D is perhaps TRBD1 (6 bases). The CDR3 has 16 residues. The V end lost 5 bases, the J end lost 6 bases, and 23 bases lay between the germline ends. CDR1 is SGHAT and CDR2 is FQNNGV in the germline V gene. CDR3 amino acids: CASSAISGTRYFEQYF. The CDR3 bases are TGTGCCAGCAGCGCAATCTCCGGGACAAGGTATTTCGAGCAGTACTTC. Full variable domain (outside the CDR3, taken from reference TRBV11-2 and TRBJ2-7): EAGVAQSPRYKIIEKRQSVAFWCNPISGHATLYWYQQILGQGPKLLIQFQNNGVVDDSQLPKDRFSAERLKGVDSTLKIQPAKLEDSAVYLCASSAISGTRYFEQYFGPGTRLTVT.

The chain uses TRBV29-1 and TRBJ1-1, with 8 bases matching TRBD1. The CDR3 has 12 amino acids. V was pared by 7 bases and J by 9 bases, with 10 bases of the junction left unmatched. The V gene's germline CDR1 is SQVTM and CDR2 ANQGSEA. The CDR3: CSARQGSQQAFF. The CDR3 region has the DNA TGCAGCGCACGACAGGGGTCCCAACAAGCTTTCTTT.